The 2 T cell receptor beta chains reported below all come from one sample, sequenced in a study of blood T cell repertoires in COVID-19. TCRdb keeps only in-frame clones here, not all; method: immunoSEQ multiplex PCR. The data show some 190,000 clones, with around 85% seen just once and 6.5% to 7.5% held by the top ten. Material: peripheral blood. These receptors all come from a man older than 75 with COVID-19, enrolled during active disease.

This chain connects TRBV5-1 to TRBJ1-4; the D gene is possibly TRBD1 (5 bases). Trimming stripped 4 bases from V and 6 bases from J, with 16 bases between. This CDR3 region has 15 residues. Germline lookup yields CDR1 SGHRS and CDR2 YFSETQ. The CDR3 is CASSPRQPTYEKLFF. In DNA, the CDR3 is TGCGCCAGCAGCCCTCGACAGCCTACCTATGAAAAACTGTTTTTT.

The J gene is TRBJ2-1, the V gene TRBV5-1; 9 bases match TRBD1. The CDR3 runs 15 residues. The V segment lost 2 bases and the J segment 6 bases; nucleotides outside the gene matches: 6. In germline, CDR1 is SGHRS, CDR2 YFSETQ. The CDR3 nucleotides read TGCGCCAGCAGCTTAGGACAGGGGAGTATCAATGAGCAGTTCTTC. It codes for CASSLGQGSINEQFF.